One sample yielded the 29 T cell receptor beta chains listed below, sequenced in a study of T cell changes during pregnancy in multiple sclerosis. Repertoires were generated with immunoSEQ multiplex PCR, while TCRdb's copy carries only in-frame clones and drops some. The repertoire holds about 40,000 clones, about nine tenths seen once, with more than 0.9% in the top ten. The specimen comprised CD4+ T cells from peripheral blood mononuclear cells, sampled in the second trimester of pregnancy. These receptors all stem from a female donor with multiple sclerosis, enrolled in a pregnancy study.

CDR3 coding DNA: TGCGCCAGCAGCCCCCCGGGAGACACCATATATTTT. Translating it yields CASSPPGDTIYF. The gene calls are TRBV4-1 and TRBJ1-3, with unresolved D. V lost 4 bases and J 8 bases, leaving 9 bases between the germline ends. Germline V gene data show CDR1 as MGHRA and CDR2 as YSYEKL. The CDR3 totals 12 residues.

The chain recombines TRBV5-1 with TRBJ2-7, with 8 bases lining up with TRBD1. The CDR3 covers 15 residues. Unmatched junction bases numbered 10, after V lost 3 bases and J lost 5 bases. CDR1 and CDR2 (germline): SGHRS, YFSETQ. CDR3 region: CASSWIDRGKDEQYF. CDR3 in DNA: TGCGCCAGCAGCTGGATCGACAGGGGTAAGGACGAGCAGTACTTC.

The rearrangement joins TRBV2 to TRBJ2-1; perhaps TRBD1 as D (5 bases). This CDR3 is 16 amino acids long. V dropped 6 bases and J dropped 2 bases, with 17 bases sitting between them. The germline CDR1 and CDR2 sequences are SNHLY and FYNNEI. The CDR3: CASSEYRQPPYNEQFF. Here the CDR3 DNA reads TGTGCCAGCAGCGAGTATCGACAGCCCCCCTACAATGAGCAGTTCTTC.

The rearrangement links TRBV7-2 to TRBJ1-3; D gene unclear. The CDR3 spans 16 residues. Trimming removed 2 bases from V and 0 bases from J, with 11 bases in between. Germline V gives CDR1 SGHTA, CDR2 FQGNSA. CDR3 nucleotides: TGTGCCAGCAGCTTAATTCCGGGAAGCTCTGGAAACACCATATATTTT. Translation: CASSLIPGSSGNTIYF. Variable domain in full (rest from reference TRBV7-2 and TRBJ1-3): GAGVSQSPSNKVTEKGKDVELRCDPISGHTALYWYRQSLGQGLEFLIYFQGNSAPDKSGLPSDRFSAERTGGSVSTLTIQRTQQEDSAVYLCASSLIPGSSGNTIYFGEGSWLTVV.

The chain links TRBV7-2 to TRBJ2-7; tentatively, D is TRBD1 (5 bases). Germline V gene lookup returns CDR1 SGHTA and CDR2 FQGNSA. With 1 base removed from V and 3 bases from J, the gap between germline ends came to 13 bases. The CDR3 spans 15 residues. The CDR3 coding sequence is TGTGCCAGCAGCTTAGAAGGGGCCGGCGGCTACGAGCAGTACTTC. It yields the protein CASSLEGAGGYEQYF.

This clone has more than one count but fewer than ten. The chain carries TRBV7-2 and TRBJ2-2; D is undetermined. V lost 2 bases to trimming and J lost 7 bases, with 11 bases between them. The germline gives CDR1 SGHTA, CDR2 FQGNSA. The length of the CDR3 is 14 residues. The CDR3 loop reads CASSLNRLSGELFF. The CDR3 coding sequence is TGTGCCAGCAGCTTAAATCGTCTCAGCGGGGAGCTGTTTTTT.

The V and J genes are TRBV21-1 and TRBJ2-5; the table's D call of TRBD1 was not tested on the DNA. TRBV21-1 is annotated as a pseudogene. This CDR3 comprises 13 residues. The CDR3 sequence is CASSRTVQETQYF. Here the CDR3 DNA reads TGTGCCAGCAGTAGGACAGTCCAAGAGACCCAGTACTTC.

The J gene is TRBJ2-5, the V gene TRBV7-9; tentatively, D is TRBD2 (5 bases). There are 14 residues in the CDR3. CDR1 is SEHNR and CDR2 is FQNEAQ in the germline V gene (reference sequence). V lost 7 bases, J lost 5 bases, and 17 bases lay in between. In DNA, the CDR3 is TGTGCCAGCACTTCCACCGGGATCGGCGAGACCCAGTACTTC. It is translated as CASTSTGIGETQYF.

This chain's CDR3 is CASSPRQESLTQYF. For the CDR3, the DNA is TGTGCCAGCAGTCCGAGACAGGAGTCACTGACCCAGTACTTC. The chain recombines TRBV5-4 with TRBJ2-5; D is possibly TRBD1 (6 bases). This CDR3 has 14 amino acids. The germline V gene encodes CDR1 SGHNT and CDR2 YYREEE (reference sequence). Deletions cut 5 bases from V and 7 bases from J, with 18 bases between.

This rearrangement joins TRBV2 to TRBJ2-7; TRBD1 agrees at 10 bases. Per the germline V gene, CDR1 is SNHLY and CDR2 is FYNNEI. V lost 8 bases, J lost 6 bases, and 10 bases stayed unmatched. This CDR3 has 14 residues. CDR3: CASRQGAHGSEQYF. The CDR3, as DNA: TGTGCCAGCCGACAGGGGGCCCACGGGAGCGAGCAGTACTTC. The complete variable domain, with remaining parts taken from reference TRBV2 and TRBJ2-7, reads EPEVTQTPSHQVTQMGQEVILRCVPISNHLYFYWYRQILGQKVEFLVSFYNNEISEKSEIFDDQFSVERPDGSNFTLKIRSTKLEDSAMYFCASRQGAHGSEQYFGPGTRLTVT.

The chain joins TRBV5-1 to TRBJ2-1, with 8 bases lining up with TRBD2. The V segment lost 7 bases and the J segment 2 bases; nucleotides outside the gene matches: 8. CDR3 length: 15 amino acids. Germline CDR1 SGHRS, CDR2 YFSETQ. The CDR3 loop is CASCWASGPYNEQFF. CDR3 DNA: TGCGCCAGCTGCTGGGCTAGCGGGCCCTACAATGAGCAGTTCTTC.

Here the CDR3 reads CASSPTAGLYEQYF. The CDR3 DNA follows: TGTGCCAGCAGCCCGACAGCGGGTTTATACGAGCAGTACTTC. This chain uses TRBV2 with TRBJ2-7; maybe TRBD2 (6 bases). The CDR3 has 14 amino acids. V was trimmed by 6 bases and J by 4 bases, leaving 16 bases between them. Germline V gene data show CDR1 as SNHLY and CDR2 as FYNNEI.

The chain uses TRBV30 and TRBJ1-2, with 7 bases that match TRBD1. Trimming cost V 7 bases and J 4 bases; bases outside gene matches: 9. CDR1 is GTSNPN and CDR2 is SVGIG in the germline V gene (reference sequence). The CDR3 is made up of 13 amino acids. CDR3 in amino acids: CASTGRQGYGYTF. CDR3 nucleotide sequence: TGTGCCTCTACGGGAAGACAGGGCTATGGCTACACCTTC.

This clone was observed a single time. V and J are TRBV9 and TRBJ2-7, with D possibly matching TRBD1 (6 bases). The CDR3 is 13 residues long. CDR1 and CDR2 from the germline V gene are SGDLS and YYNGEE. V lost 5 bases and J lost 5, with 14 bases in between. CDR3 coding DNA: TGTGCCAGCAGTGTTGACTACAGGGACGAGCAGTACTTC. Its protein is CASSVDYRDEQYF.

This clone was detected a few times. Written as DNA, the CDR3 is TGTGCGATCAGAGGGAGTATCTATGAGCAGTTCTTC. This gives the protein CAIRGSIYEQFF. The genes are TRBV7-2 and TRBJ2-1; D perhaps matches TRBD2 (5 bases). This CDR3 has 12 residues. In germline, CDR1 is SGHTA, CDR2 FQGNSA. Complete variable domain (other parts from reference TRBV7-2 and TRBJ2-1): GAGVSQSPSNKVTEKGKDVELRCDPISGHTALYWYRQSLGQGLEFLIYFQGNSAPDKSGLPSDRFSAERTGGSVSTLTIQRTQQEDSAVYLCAIRGSIYEQFFGPGTRLTVL.

As DNA, the CDR3 is TGTGCCAGCAGCTCCGGCATTCTACCCAGGGCAGATACGCAGTATTTT. Its translation is CASSSGILPRADTQYF. V and J are TRBV7-9 and TRBJ2-3; tentative D call: TRBD1 (5 bases). Trimming shortened V by 4 bases and J by 4 bases, and 18 bases separated the two germline ends. The CDR3 runs to 16 residues. Germline V gene data show CDR1 as SEHNR and CDR2 as FQNEAQ (reference sequence). Filled out from reference TRBV7-9 and TRBJ2-3, the complete variable domain reads DTGVSQNPRHKITKRGQNVTFRCDPISEHNRLYWYRQTLGQGPEFLTYFQNEAQLEKSRLLSDRFSAERPKGSFSTLEIQRTEQGDSAMYLCASSSGILPRADTQYFGPGTRLTVL.

V and J are TRBV19 and TRBJ2-6; the match to TRBD1 covers 10 bases. Per the germline V gene, CDR1 is LNHDA and CDR2 is SQIVND (reference sequence). J was trimmed by 4 bases and V by 3 bases; bases with no gene match: 9. This CDR3 region has 18 residues. The CDR3 protein is CASSIKGTGAGGANVLTF. CDR3 coding DNA: TGTGCCAGTAGTATCAAGGGGACAGGGGCTGGAGGGGCCAACGTCCTGACTTTC.

A single count supports this clone. The V call is TRBV30, the J call TRBJ1-6, with D possibly being TRBD1 (5 bases). Germline CDR1 reads GTSNPN; CDR2 reads SVGIG (reference sequence). CDR3 length equals 12 residues. V lost 7 bases, J lost 2 bases, and 6 bases lay in between. CDR3 DNA: TGTGCCTTGGACACCTATAATTCACCCCTCCACTTT. Translated, it gives CALDTYNSPLHF.

J is TRBJ2-1 and V is TRBV7-8, with 8 nucleotides matching TRBD1. V was clipped by 4 bases and J by 16 bases; unmatched bases: 18. CDR1 and CDR2 (germline): SGHVS, FQNEAQ. The CDR3 is 15 residues long. The CDR3: CASSSRTGYTTSTFF. The CDR3 region has the DNA TGTGCCAGCAGCTCCAGGACAGGGTATACGACCAGCACCTTCTTC.

V and J are TRBV7-6 and TRBJ2-1, with unresolved D. The CDR3 runs 15 residues. V was clipped by 1 base and J by 4 bases, with 11 bases between them. The germline V gene encodes CDR1 SGHVS and CDR2 FNYEAQ. The CDR3 sequence is CASSLEIGPYNEQFF. Here the CDR3 DNA reads TGTGCCAGCAGCTTAGAAATTGGGCCTTACAATGAGCAGTTCTTC. The complete variable domain, with remaining parts taken from reference TRBV7-6 and TRBJ2-1, reads GAGVSQSPRYKVTKRGQDVALRCDPISGHVSLYWYRQALGQGPEFLTYFNYEAQQDKSGLPNDRFSAERPEGSISTLTIQRTEQRDSAMYRCASSLEIGPYNEQFFGPGTRLTVL.

This chain connects TRBV6-5 to TRBJ1-5; 7 bases map to TRBD1. Germline CDR1 reads MNHEY; CDR2 reads SVGAGI. The CDR3 is made up of 15 amino acids. The J segment lost 1 base and the V segment lost 2 bases, leaving 2 bases of the junction unmatched. CDR3 nucleotides: TGTGCCAGCAGTTACGACAGGGCAAGCAATCAGCCCCAGCATTTT. Its translation: CASSYDRASNQPQHF.

The rearrangement links TRBV6-5 to TRBJ2-5; tentatively, D is TRBD2 (6 bases). Germline V lookup: CDR1 MNHEY, CDR2 SVGAGI. The CDR3 totals 14 residues. V lost 2 bases and J 5 bases, leaving 12 bases between the germline ends. The DNA of the CDR3 is TGTGCCAGCAGTTACAGCCTAGCGTGGGAGACCCAGTACTTC. As protein: CASSYSLAWETQYF.

V and J are TRBV6-5 and TRBJ2-1; 15 nucleotides line up with TRBD2. The germline CDR1 and CDR2 sequences are MNHEY and SVGAGI. This CDR3 has 16 amino acids. V shed 2 bases, J shed 6 bases, and the junction held 2 bases outside the gene matches. CDR3 amino acids: CASSYRTSGRANEQFF. Written as DNA, the CDR3 is TGTGCCAGCAGTTACCGGACTAGCGGGAGGGCCAATGAGCAGTTCTTC.

V is TRBV11-3 and J is TRBJ2-1; 7 positions agree with TRBD1. From germline, CDR1 is SGHNT and CDR2 YENEEA. V shed 4 bases, J shed 12 bases, and the junction held 6 bases outside the gene matches. The CDR3 is made up of 12 amino acids. The CDR3 spells CASSSTGVRQFF. In DNA form, the CDR3 reads TGTGCCAGCAGCTCCACAGGGGTCCGGCAGTTCTTC.

In its sample, this clone was seen a few times. The chain joins TRBV6-1 to TRBJ1-2; possible D gene TRBD1, 5 bases. The V gene's germline CDR1 is MNHNS and CDR2 SASEGT. V gave up 6 bases and J gave up 8 bases, with 10 bases separating them. The CDR3 is 11 residues long. The CDR3 DNA reads TGTGCCAGCAGGGGGCAGATAGGCTACACCTTC. It translates to CASRGQIGYTF.

The rearrangement uses TRBV5-1 and TRBJ2-7; maybe TRBD2 (6 bases). Germline CDR1 and CDR2: SGHRS and YFSETQ. V was shortened by 7 bases and J by 2 bases, with 16 bases between the two germline ends. The CDR3 spans 14 residues. The CDR3 DNA follows: TGCGCCAGCGGCGCCCCCGGGACTCCCTACGAGCAGTACTTC. This gives the protein CASGAPGTPYEQYF. The full variable domain, its missing parts supplied by reference TRBV5-1 and TRBJ2-7, is KAGVTQTPRYLIKTRGQQVTLSCSPISGHRSVSWYQQTPGQGLQFLFEYFSETQRNKGNFPGRFSGRQFSNSRSEMNVSTLELGDSALYLCASGAPGTPYEQYFGPGTRLTVT.

This chain joins TRBV18 and TRBJ2-5, with D tentatively TRBD2 (6 bases). Trimming cost V 4 bases and J 5 bases, with 17 bases left between them. CDR3 length equals 15 residues. Germline values: CDR1 KGHSH, CDR2 LQKENI. CDR3 amino acids: CASSLSGDAAETQYF. The CDR3 bases are TGTGCCAGCTCACTCTCGGGAGATGCGGCGGAGACCCAGTACTTC.

The chain combines TRBV7-8 with TRBJ2-1, with 8 nucleotides matching TRBD2. The CDR3 is made up of 17 amino acids. Germline values: CDR1 SGHVS, CDR2 FQNEAQ. The J segment lost 5 bases and the V segment lost 6 bases, leaving 15 bases of the junction unmatched. The CDR3 nucleotides are TGTGCCAGCAGGGGGCCAACTTCCGGGACTAGAAACAATGAGCAGTTCTTC. Protein product: CASRGPTSGTRNNEQFF.

The chain combines TRBV5-1 with TRBJ2-7; 12 bases align to TRBD2. With V trimmed by 2 bases and J by 2 bases, 11 bases remained unmatched. The CDR3 has 18 residues. Germline V lookup: CDR1 SGHRS, CDR2 YFSETQ. In DNA, the CDR3 is TGCGCCAGCAGCTTCAAGCCCTTGACTAGCGGGAGTGCCTACGAGCAGTACTTC. Translating gives CASSFKPLTSGSAYEQYF.